Reported below is one T cell receptor beta chain. Its target is not known. Deletions cut 7 bases from V and 5 bases from J, with 8 bases between. CDR3 length: 12 amino acids. Germline V gene lookup returns CDR1 SNHLY and CDR2 FYNNEI. All sorted populations exceeded 95% purity. These data originate in a study of beta chain features in type 1 diabetes. Whole-study findings and limits: TCRB CDR3s were moderately but significantly shorter in Type 1 diabetes patients in all four CD4+ subsets.

Of the isolated RNA, all was reverse transcribed, and so the sequenced material was expressed TCRB transcripts. Only in-frame clones appear in the TCRdb table, and some are missing; sequencing was by immunoSEQ multiplex PCR. The table shows under 250,000 clones, with more than 11% occurring only once. The V and J genes are TRBV2 and TRBJ2-2, with a tentative D call TRBD1 (6 bases). The sequence derives from a man aged 25-40 years with type 1 diabetes. Sequencing used naive CD4+ T cells from blood. The CDR3 nucleotides read TGTGCCAGCAATCAGGGGACCGGGGAGCTGTTTTTT. Protein product: CASNQGTGELFF.